This T cell receptor (beta chain) was recorded in a study of T-cell memory formation after mild COVID-19. Study-level background: Among the donors, TCR clusters were largely specific to each donor.

Notes on the study in general: Proof of SARS-CoV-2 specificity was absent for the second-wave clones that crested on day 37. Largely, contracting CD4+ clones fell within CM and EM, and contracting CD8+ clones within EMRA.

This clonotype was seen repeatedly, ten times or more. Antigen: not known. The CDR3 runs to 13 residues. V lost 4 bases and J lost 4; bases outside the gene matches: 4. Germline loops: CDR1 SGHRS, CDR2 YFSETQ. From 5'RACE with constant-segment primers came TCR alpha and TCR beta cDNA libraries that carried sample barcodes and UMIs. Each CDR3 protein gets one entry after TCRdb re-called the 5' RACE reads with MiXCR. This table has hundreds of thousands of distinct CDR3 sequences, about an eighth appearing once. The sequenced sample was PBMCs or a T cell subset sorted from them (not recorded which). The source is a man aged 18 to 29 who had mild COVID-19 (a few samples of this study predate the infection). Cell type and time point are not known. The chain recombines TRBV5-1 with TRBJ1-1, with 7 bases identical to TRBD1. The CDR3 nucleotides read TGCGCCAGCAGCAGGGGGCTTAGCACTGAAGCTTTCTTT. Translation: CASSRGLSTEAFF.